The 19 T cell receptor beta chains reported below all come from one sample, sequenced in a study of T cell responses to AZD1222 COVID-19 vaccine. The assay was immunoSEQ multiplex PCR, and TCRdb's table has in-frame clones only and misses some. The sample lists roughly 130,000 clones, about 90% occurring once. The sample was peripheral blood, taken on day 0 of AZD1222 vaccination. The receptors come from an adult in good health.

The V and J genes are TRBV2 and TRBJ1-3, with 9 bases identical to TRBD1. Germline V gene sequence: CDR1 SNHLY, CDR2 FYNNEI. V dropped 7 bases and J dropped 8; count of bases not matched to a gene: 9. This CDR3 region has 14 residues. The CDR3 spells CASTEYRGRDTIYF. CDR3 nucleotide sequence: TGTGCCAGCACCGAGTACAGGGGGCGGGACACCATATATTTT.

The chain has TRBV6-5 and TRBJ2-5; D is perhaps TRBD1 or TRBD2 (7 bases each). In germline, CDR1 is MNHEY, CDR2 SVGAGI. This CDR3 has 16 amino acids. Trimming took 0 bases from V and 4 from J, leaving 15 bases between them. The CDR3 DNA is TGTGCCAGCAGTTACTCGAGTAGGGAGGGGGCAGAGACCCAGTACTTC. It translates to CASSYSSREGAETQYF.

This clone was observed a single time. This chain joins TRBV6-5 and TRBJ1-2; possibly TRBD1 for D (6 bases). Deletions cut 5 bases from V and 1 base from J, with 8 bases between. The V gene's germline CDR1 is MNHEY and CDR2 SVGAGI. This CDR3 spans 13 amino acids. This chain's CDR3 is CASSPDSNYGYTF. In DNA, the CDR3 is TGTGCCAGCAGTCCGGACAGTAACTATGGCTACACCTTC.

The chain combines TRBV30 with TRBJ1-5; D uncertain. V was trimmed by 0 bases and J by 0 bases, leaving 9 bases between them. CDR3 length equals 15 residues. In germline, CDR1 is GTSNPN, CDR2 SVGIG (reference sequence). This chain's CDR3 is CAWSVGPYSNQPQHF. The CDR3 DNA sequence: TGTGCCTGGAGTGTAGGGCCTTATAGCAATCAGCCCCAGCATTTT.

The chain recombines TRBV15 with TRBJ1-2; 8 bases are a match to TRBD1. Germline CDR1 LNHNV, CDR2 YYDKDF (reference sequence). V shed 3 bases and J 0 bases; nucleotides not matched to a gene: 6. The CDR3 consists of 16 residues. Written as DNA, the CDR3 is TGTGCCACCAGCAGGGCAGGACAGGGAACTAACTATGGCTACACCTTC. It codes for CATSRAGQGTNYGYTF.

J is TRBJ2-2 and V is TRBV11-2; TRBD2 might be the D (6 bases). Germline V CDR1 and CDR2: SGHAT, FQNNGV. V lost 2 bases, J lost 0 bases, and 10 bases lay in between. The CDR3 length is 16 residues. CDR3 nucleotides: TGTGCCAGCAGCTTACTAGCGAATACGAACACCGGGGAGCTGTTTTTT. Protein sequence: CASSLLANTNTGELFF. Combining the CDR3 with reference TRBV11-2 and TRBJ2-2 gives the whole variable domain EAGVAQSPRYKIIEKRQSVAFWCNPISGHATLYWYQQILGQGPKLLIQFQNNGVVDDSQLPKDRFSAERLKGVDSTLKIQPAKLEDSAVYLCASSLLANTNTGELFFGEGSRLTVL.

The CDR3 DNA is TGTGCCAGTAGCAGAAGACCCGGGACAGGGGGCCTTGCAACTAATGAAAAACTGTTTTTT. It specifies CASSRRPGTGGLATNEKLFF. The chain is built from TRBV19 and TRBJ1-4, with 12 bases aligning to TRBD1. V gave up 6 bases and J gave up 0 bases; unmatched junction bases: 14. The germline gives CDR1 LNHDA, CDR2 SQIVND (reference sequence). This CDR3 contains 20 residues.

This clone has more than one count but fewer than ten. The J gene is TRBJ1-5, the V gene TRBV30, with D possibly matching TRBD1 (6 bases). CDR3 length: 13 amino acids. In germline, CDR1 is GTSNPN, CDR2 SVGIG (reference sequence). V lost 7 bases and J lost 5, with 15 bases in between. In DNA form, the CDR3 reads TGTGCCTCTGGAGGGGGGGCCCATCAGCCCCAGCATTTT. The encoded protein is CASGGGAHQPQHF.

This chain joins TRBV11-2 and TRBJ2-7; tentatively, D is TRBD1 or TRBD2 (5 bases each). CDR1 and CDR2 (germline): SGHAT, FQNNGV. V was clipped by 6 bases and J by 0 bases, with 18 bases between them. The CDR3 runs 16 residues. The CDR3 sequence is CASSFPGTSLSYEQYF. The CDR3 bases are TGTGCCAGCAGTTTTCCCGGGACCTCGCTCTCCTACGAGCAGTACTTC.

CDR3 nucleotides: TGTGCCAGCAGCCCCGGGCCTCAAGAGACCCAGTACTTC. Its translation: CASSPGPQETQYF. The genes are TRBV3-1 (or the pseudogene TRBV3-2) and TRBJ2-5; D is uncertain. The ends were cut back, 4 bases at V and 2 bases at J, with 8 bases in the middle. CDR1 and CDR2 (germline): LGHDT, YNNKEL (reference sequence). The CDR3 contains 13 residues.

The chain couples TRBV11-2 to TRBJ2-5; 7 positions agree with TRBD1. J lost 5 bases, V lost 3 bases, and 6 bases had no gene match. CDR3 length: 14 amino acids. Germline CDR1 is SGHAT and CDR2 is FQNNGV. CDR3 sequence reads: CASSLGLGGETQYF. The DNA for the CDR3 is TGTGCCAGCAGCTTGGGGTTAGGGGGCGAGACCCAGTACTTC.

The chain has TRBV7-2 and TRBJ1-3; D is unresolved. CDR3 length: 14 amino acids. V gave up 5 bases and J gave up 0 bases, with 8 bases separating them. The V gene's germline CDR1 is SGHTA and CDR2 FQGNSA. CDR3 DNA sequence: TGTGCCAGCAGCCCGACCATCTCTGGAAACACCATATATTTT. This encodes CASSPTISGNTIYF.

This clone was seen many times. The V call is TRBV4-1, the J call TRBJ1-4, with D uncertain. Between the trimmed V and J ends, which lost 6 bases and 0 bases, there was a span of 14 bases. The length of the CDR3 is 16 residues. The germline gives CDR1 MGHRA, CDR2 YSYEKL. The CDR3 nucleotides are TGCGCCAGCAGAAATCCTCTTCGGGCAACTAATGAAAAACTGTTTTTT. Protein product: CASRNPLRATNEKLFF.

In its sample, this clone was seen a few times. The chain employs TRBV4-1 and TRBJ2-2, with 7 bases identical to TRBD1. This CDR3 contains 16 residues. Germline V gives CDR1 MGHRA, CDR2 YSYEKL. V lost 1 base to trimming and J lost 5 bases; unmatched junction nucleotides: 7. CDR3 loop: CASSQVRGPQTGELFF. CDR3 coding DNA: TGCGCCAGCAGCCAAGTTAGGGGGCCCCAGACCGGGGAGCTGTTTTTT.

The rearrangement links TRBV7-8 to TRBJ1-5; 11 bases are shared with TRBD1. This CDR3 comprises 20 residues. J lost 0 bases, V lost 4 bases, and 14 bases had no gene match. Germline V CDR1 and CDR2: SGHVS, FQNEAQ. CDR3 residues: CASSSTSGTGGLYSNQPQHF. CDR3 DNA: TGTGCCAGCAGCTCCACCTCGGGGACAGGGGGGCTATATAGCAATCAGCCCCAGCATTTT.

CDR3 residues: CSAEGRGWPDTQYF. The CDR3 coding sequence is TGCAGCGCCGAAGGCAGGGGGTGGCCAGATACGCAGTATTTT. V gene TRBV29-1 combines with J gene TRBJ2-3; 7 nucleotides agree with TRBD1. Per germline, CDR1 SQVTM and CDR2 ANQGSEA. V gave up 7 bases and J gave up 4 bases; unmatched junction bases: 11. CDR3 length: 14 residues.

This sequence joins TRBV27 and TRBJ2-7; possibly TRBD1 or TRBD2 for D (6 bases each). Germline lookup yields CDR1 MNHEY and CDR2 SMNVEV (reference sequence). Trimming pared 5 bases from V and 1 base from J, leaving 15 bases between. The CDR3 loop spans 15 amino acids. This CDR3 reads CASSQLRGLSYEQYF. DNA of the CDR3: TGTGCCAGCAGTCAACTTCGGGGGCTATCCTACGAGCAGTACTTC.

The V gene is TRBV28, the J gene TRBJ2-2; the D gene is possibly TRBD2 (5 bases). With 6 bases removed from V and 4 bases from J, the gap between germline ends came to 21 bases. This CDR3 contains 17 residues. CDR1 is MDHEN and CDR2 is SYDVKM in the germline V gene. CDR3 nucleotides: TGTGCCAGCAGCCCTCGGGCCGGAAGGAGGTTCACCGGGGAGCTGTTTTTT. Protein product: CASSPRAGRRFTGELFF.

This chain uses TRBV5-1 with TRBJ1-6; 9 nucleotides align to TRBD1. Trimming took 3 bases from V and 5 from J; bases not matched to a gene: 3. Germline-derived CDR1 and CDR2 are SGHRS and YFSETQ. The CDR3 covers 15 residues. CDR3: CASSSGQGDNSPLHF. In nucleotides, the CDR3 is TGCGCCAGCAGCTCGGGACAGGGTGATAATTCACCCCTCCACTTT. The full variable domain, with the rest looked up from reference TRBV5-1 and TRBJ1-6, is KAGVTQTPRYLIKTRGQQVTLSCSPISGHRSVSWYQQTPGQGLQFLFEYFSETQRNKGNFPGRFSGRQFSNSRSEMNVSTLELGDSALYLCASSSGQGDNSPLHFGNGTRLTVT.